The rows below give T cell receptor beta chains drawn from one sample of a study of CD4 T cells in relation to SARS-CoV-2 and coronaviruses. Their cognate antigens are unknown. The assay was immunoSEQ multiplex PCR, and TCRdb's table has in-frame clones only and misses some. The table includes 20,000 to 25,000 clones, around three quarters detected once. Material: CD4+ T cells from PBMCs, cultured in vitro. These receptor sequences come from a human donor in good health. The CDR3 runs from the conserved cysteine through the conserved F or W. A D gene is named only where the DNA matches it firmly. For some rows the clone size is stated as once, few or many, or as a class when expanded; others skip it.

v_call: TRBV3-1/TRBV3-2
j_call: TRBJ1-2
d_call: .
clone_size: .
cdr3_nt: TGTGCCAGCAGCCAAGTGGGAGACGCTGCTAACTATGGCTACACCTTC
cdr3_aa: CASSQVGDAANYGYTF

v_call: TRBV6-6
j_call: TRBJ1-2
d_call: .
clone_size: large
cdr3_nt: TGTGCCAGCAGTGTGAGTGGGAGGGACTATGGCTACACCTTC
cdr3_aa: CASSVSGRDYGYTF

v_call: TRBV21-1
j_call: TRBJ1-1
d_call: .
clone_size: .
cdr3_nt: TGTGCCAGCAGCAATTGGGACAGGTTCTACACTGAAGCTTTCTTT
cdr3_aa: CASSNWDRFYTEAFF

v_call: TRBV12-3/TRBV12-4
j_call: TRBJ2-5
d_call: .
clone_size: .
cdr3_nt: TGTGCCAGCAGTTTTACTTCGGAGACCCAGTACTTC
cdr3_aa: CASSFTSETQYF

v_call: TRBV5-4
j_call: TRBJ2-1
d_call: .
clone_size: .
cdr3_nt: TGTGCCAGCAGCTTGGCCAACAACAATGAGCAGTTCTTC
cdr3_aa: CASSLANNNEQFF

v_call: TRBV19
j_call: TRBJ2-7
d_call: TRBD2
clone_size: few
cdr3_nt: TGTGCCAGTAGTCTGGTGTTAACTAGCGGGAGTCGTCGGTACGAGCAGTACTTC
cdr3_aa: CASSLVLTSGSRRYEQYF

v_call: TRBV2
j_call: TRBJ2-3
d_call: TRBD2
clone_size: .
cdr3_nt: TGTGCCAGCAGGGAAGGACTAGCTTTCGATACGCAGTATTTT
cdr3_aa: CASREGLAFDTQYF

v_call: TRBV11-2
j_call: TRBJ1-3
d_call: .
clone_size: once
cdr3_nt: TGTGCCAGCAGCTTAGATGCACAAACACCAGGAAACACCATATATTTT
cdr3_aa: CASSLDAQTPGNTIYF

v_call: TRBV19
j_call: TRBJ1-1
d_call: .
clone_size: .
cdr3_nt: TGTGCCAGTAGACCTGTGGGGGCGACTGAAGCTTTCTTT
cdr3_aa: CASRPVGATEAFF

v_call: TRBV30
j_call: TRBJ1-1
d_call: TRBD1
clone_size: .
cdr3_nt: TGTGCCTGGAGTGTACTCGGCGCAGGGGGAAGAGCTTTCTTT
cdr3_aa: CAWSVLGAGGRAFF

v_call: TRBV18
j_call: TRBJ1-1
d_call: .
clone_size: once
cdr3_nt: TGTGCCAGCTCACCCAGGACCGACATGAACACTGAAGCTTTCTTT
cdr3_aa: CASSPRTDMNTEAFF

v_call: TRBV7-9
j_call: TRBJ2-1
d_call: TRBD2
clone_size: .
cdr3_nt: TGTGCCAGCAGCTCCTATAGACTAGCCATTAACAATGAGCAGTTCTTC
cdr3_aa: CASSSYRLAINNEQFF

v_call: TRBV4-2
j_call: TRBJ1-1
d_call: TRBD1
clone_size: .
cdr3_nt: TGTGCCAGCAGCCAACTTGGACAGGGGGGGAACACTGAAGCTTTCTTT
cdr3_aa: CASSQLGQGGNTEAFF

v_call: TRBV5-1
j_call: TRBJ2-6
d_call: .
clone_size: .
cdr3_nt: TGCGCCAGCAGCTTGGATGGCTCTGGGGCCAACGTCCTGACTTTC
cdr3_aa: CASSLDGSGANVLTF

v_call: TRBV9
j_call: TRBJ2-6
d_call: .
clone_size: .
cdr3_nt: TGTGCCAGCGGATCCTTCTCTGGGGCCAACGTCCTGACTTTC
cdr3_aa: CASGSFSGANVLTF

v_call: TRBV11-3
j_call: TRBJ2-2
d_call: .
clone_size: .
cdr3_nt: TGTGCCAGCAGCTTATCGGGGGACGCAGGAACCGGGGAGCTGTTTTTT
cdr3_aa: CASSLSGDAGTGELFF

v_call: TRBV20-1
j_call: TRBJ2-3
d_call: TRBD2
clone_size: once
cdr3_nt: TGCAGTGCTAGTCGGGCTAGCGGGGGTAGGAGGGATACGCAGTATTTT
cdr3_aa: CSASRASGGRRDTQYF

v_call: TRBV3-1/TRBV3-2
j_call: TRBJ1-5
d_call: .
clone_size: .
cdr3_nt: TGTGCCAGCAACACAGGTTTAGGACAGCCCCAGCATTTT
cdr3_aa: CASNTGLGQPQHF

v_call: TRBV6-5
j_call: TRBJ2-7
d_call: .
clone_size: .
cdr3_nt: TGTGCCAGCAGTTACTCCGCAACAGGGCTAGAGCAGTACTTC
cdr3_aa: CASSYSATGLEQYF

v_call: TRBV4-1
j_call: TRBJ2-7
d_call: TRBD2
clone_size: .
cdr3_nt: TGCGCCAGCAGCCAGGTGAGGTCTAGCGGGGATACCTACGAGCAGTACTTC
cdr3_aa: CASSQVRSSGDTYEQYF

v_call: TRBV10-3
j_call: TRBJ1-2
d_call: .
clone_size: medium-sized
cdr3_nt: TGTGCCATCAGCCTGGGAACTGGTGGCTACACCTTC
cdr3_aa: CAISLGTGGYTF

v_call: TRBV24-1
j_call: TRBJ2-1
d_call: TRBD2
clone_size: once
cdr3_nt: TGTGCCACCAGTGATTTCACTCTAGCGGGGCATGAGCAGTTCTTC
cdr3_aa: CATSDFTLAGHEQFF

v_call: TRBV7-9
j_call: TRBJ2-2
d_call: TRBD1
clone_size: medium-sized
cdr3_nt: TGTGCCAGCAGCTTGGGACAGGGAGGCACCGGGGAGCTGTTTTTT
cdr3_aa: CASSLGQGGTGELFF

v_call: TRBV6-2/TRBV6-3
j_call: TRBJ2-3
d_call: TRBD2
clone_size: .
cdr3_nt: TGTGCCAGCAGTTACGCGGGGGACCGCACAGATACGCAGTATTTT
cdr3_aa: CASSYAGDRTDTQYF

v_call: TRBV10-3
j_call: TRBJ2-7
d_call: TRBD1
clone_size: .
cdr3_nt: TGTGCCATCAGGGGACAGGCTAAAATGGACGAGCAGTACTTC
cdr3_aa: CAIRGQAKMDEQYF

v_call: TRBV27
j_call: TRBJ2-3
d_call: .
clone_size: .
cdr3_nt: TGTGCCAGCGGCACTATGTTTGACAGCAAAAGAACGCAGTATTTT
cdr3_aa: CASGTMFDSKRTQYF

v_call: TRBV2
j_call: TRBJ1-3
d_call: TRBD1
clone_size: .
cdr3_nt: TGTGCCAGCGGCTACAGGGGGTCAGGAAACACCATATATTTT
cdr3_aa: CASGYRGSGNTIYF

v_call: TRBV10-1
j_call: TRBJ1-6
d_call: .
clone_size: .
cdr3_nt: TGCGCCAGCAGTAAGGGGAATTCACCCCTCCACTTT
cdr3_aa: CASSKGNSPLHF

v_call: TRBV12-5
j_call: TRBJ1-4
d_call: .
clone_size: .
cdr3_nt: TGTGCTAGTGGTTTGGTAAATGAAAAACTGTTTTTT
cdr3_aa: CASGLVNEKLFF

v_call: TRBV6-1
j_call: TRBJ1-5
d_call: .
clone_size: .
cdr3_nt: TGTGCCAGCAGTGCTGTTTCGTTGGGTCTCAGGGCGAGGCGCAATCAGCCCCAGCATTTT
cdr3_aa: CASSAVSLGLRARRNQPQHF

v_call: TRBV3-1/TRBV3-2
j_call: TRBJ1-1
d_call: .
clone_size: .
cdr3_nt: TGTGCCAGCAGCCATCGCGGACGGGGGAACACTGAAGCTTTCTTT
cdr3_aa: CASSHRGRGNTEAFF

v_call: TRBV30
j_call: TRBJ1-2
d_call: .
clone_size: .
cdr3_nt: TGTGCCTGGACCCCCGGCCCGGACGCGTTAGGCGGCTACACCTTC
cdr3_aa: CAWTPGPDALGGYTF

v_call: TRBV30
j_call: TRBJ1-6
d_call: .
clone_size: .
cdr3_nt: TGTGCCTGGAGGAGGCAGGGAAACTCACCCCTCCACTTT
cdr3_aa: CAWRRQGNSPLHF

v_call: TRBV10-2
j_call: TRBJ1-5
d_call: .
clone_size: .
cdr3_nt: TGCGCCAGCAGTTTGGGGCAGGGTCAGCCCCAGCATTTT
cdr3_aa: CASSLGQGQPQHF

v_call: TRBV5-1
j_call: TRBJ1-2
d_call: TRBD1
clone_size: .
cdr3_nt: TGCGCCAGCAGCACCGGGACAGGGATCTATGGCTACACCTTC
cdr3_aa: CASSTGTGIYGYTF

v_call: TRBV19
j_call: TRBJ2-1
d_call: TRBD1
clone_size: .
cdr3_nt: TGTGCCAGTAGCCTAACCCGGGACAGATACAATGAGCAGTTCTTC
cdr3_aa: CASSLTRDRYNEQFF

v_call: TRBV2
j_call: TRBJ2-1
d_call: .
clone_size: .
cdr3_nt: TGTGCCAGCACCAGGCAGGGGAATGAGCAGTTCTTC
cdr3_aa: CASTRQGNEQFF

v_call: TRBV24-1
j_call: TRBJ1-3
d_call: .
clone_size: .
cdr3_nt: TGTGCCACCAGTGACGTCGGAAACACCATATATTTT
cdr3_aa: CATSDVGNTIYF

v_call: TRBV18
j_call: TRBJ1-6
d_call: .
clone_size: .
cdr3_nt: TGTGCCAGCTCCCGGGACAACCCTAATTCACCCCTCCACTTT
cdr3_aa: CASSRDNPNSPLHF

v_call: TRBV2
j_call: TRBJ2-2
d_call: TRBD1
clone_size: .
cdr3_nt: TGTGCCAGCAAAGACAGGGGGGGGAACGGGGAGCTGTTTTTT
cdr3_aa: CASKDRGGNGELFF

v_call: TRBV4-1
j_call: TRBJ2-1
d_call: .
clone_size: .
cdr3_nt: TGCGCCAGCAGCCAAGTCGGGCGGGCCGACAATGAGCAGTTCTTC
cdr3_aa: CASSQVGRADNEQFF

v_call: TRBV5-4
j_call: TRBJ2-7
d_call: .
clone_size: once
cdr3_nt: TGTGCCAGCAGCTTGGACAGGGACGAGCAGTACTTC
cdr3_aa: CASSLDRDEQYF

v_call: TRBV29-1
j_call: TRBJ1-1
d_call: .
clone_size: .
cdr3_nt: TGCAGCGTTGAAGGGGAGAGCCTGAACACTGAAGCTTTCTTT
cdr3_aa: CSVEGESLNTEAFF

v_call: TRBV6-1
j_call: TRBJ2-7
d_call: TRBD2
clone_size: .
cdr3_nt: TGTGCCAGCAGTGAAGGCGGGGGCTCCTACGAGCAGTACTTC
cdr3_aa: CASSEGGGSYEQYF

v_call: TRBV9
j_call: TRBJ1-4
d_call: TRBD1
clone_size: .
cdr3_nt: TGTGCCAGCAGCGTGGGGACAGGGTATGCAACTAATGAAAAACTGTTTTTT
cdr3_aa: CASSVGTGYATNEKLFF

v_call: TRBV30
j_call: TRBJ1-5
d_call: .
clone_size: .
cdr3_nt: TGTGCCTGGAGTGCAGGGGAGCCCCAGCCCCAGCATTTT
cdr3_aa: CAWSAGEPQPQHF

v_call: TRBV6-5
j_call: TRBJ1-4
d_call: .
clone_size: .
cdr3_nt: TGTGCCAGCAGTACCCTGACCCAAAAACTGTTTTTT
cdr3_aa: CASSTLTQKLFF

v_call: TRBV6-5
j_call: TRBJ1-3
d_call: .
clone_size: few
cdr3_nt: TGTGCCAGCAGTTACACGACAGATGACTCTGGAAACACCATATATTTT
cdr3_aa: CASSYTTDDSGNTIYF

v_call: TRBV24-1
j_call: TRBJ1-5
d_call: .
clone_size: .
cdr3_nt: TGTGCCACCAGTAAGGGGGGCGAGAGCAATCAGCCCCAGCATTTT
cdr3_aa: CATSKGGESNQPQHF

v_call: TRBV27
j_call: TRBJ2-1
d_call: TRBD2
clone_size: .
cdr3_nt: TGTGCCAGCAGTGTCCTAAGCGGGAGGGTCAACAATGAGCAGTTCTTC
cdr3_aa: CASSVLSGRVNNEQFF

v_call: TRBV3-1/TRBV3-2
j_call: TRBJ1-2
d_call: .
clone_size: .
cdr3_nt: TGTGCCAGCAGCCAAGATGGCCCGATGTTGGGCTATGGCTACACCTTC
cdr3_aa: CASSQDGPMLGYGYTF

v_call: TRBV3-1/TRBV3-2
j_call: TRBJ2-3
d_call: TRBD2
clone_size: .
cdr3_nt: TGTGCCAGCAGTCCCAGGACTAGCGGGAGGACAGATACGCAGTATTTT
cdr3_aa: CASSPRTSGRTDTQYF

v_call: TRBV5-5
j_call: TRBJ1-1
d_call: .
clone_size: few
cdr3_nt: TGTGCCAGCAGTTCTTCCGTGGGAACTGAAGCTTTCTTT
cdr3_aa: CASSSSVGTEAFF

v_call: TRBV20-1
j_call: TRBJ1-1
d_call: .
clone_size: few
cdr3_nt: TGCAGTTGGACCGTGAACACTGAAGCTTTCTTT
cdr3_aa: CSWTVNTEAFF